These 25 T cell receptor beta chains were all obtained from the same sample, sequenced in a study of T-cell reconstitution after alpha-beta-depleted transplantation in children. Using unique molecular identifiers, the investigators prepared the TCRbeta library. Each CDR3 protein gets one entry after TCRdb re-called the PCR reads with MiXCR. The sample shows around 960,000 distinct CDR3 sequences, 25% to 30% of them seen only once. This specimen consisted of PBMCs, mostly from graft donor cells, obtained 360 days after TCRalphabeta/CD19-depleted stem cell transplant. The receptors here all came from a boy under three years old who had a stem cell transplant for SCID, so the T cells may come from the graft donor.

The DNA of the CDR3 is TGCGCCAGCAGCCAACGGGACAGGGGAATACCATTCTATTTT. Translated, it gives CASSQRDRGIPFYF. This sequence joins TRBV4-3 and TRBJ1-3; 10 bases are shared with TRBD1. From germline, CDR1 is LGHNA and CDR2 YSLEER. The trim removed 2 bases at V and 16 bases at J, leaving 11 bases unmatched. The CDR3 contains 14 residues.

This clonotype showed up just a few times. The rearrangement links TRBV7-9 to TRBJ2-1; 11 bases agree with TRBD2. This CDR3 comprises 15 residues. In germline, CDR1 is SEHNR, CDR2 FQNEAQ (reference sequence). V gave up 4 bases and J gave up 8 bases; unmatched junction bases: 7. The CDR3: CASSYLAGGLDEQFF. The CDR3 region has the DNA TGTGCCAGCAGCTATTTAGCGGGGGGGCTGGATGAGCAGTTCTTC. Based on the CDR3 plus reference TRBV7-9 and TRBJ2-1, the full variable domain is DTGVSQNPRHKITKRGQNVTFRCDPISEHNRLYWYRQTLGQGPEFLTYFQNEAQLEKSRLLSDRFSAERPKGSFSTLEIQRTEQGDSAMYLCASSYLAGGLDEQFFGPGTRLTVL.

The chain recombines TRBV12-3 or TRBV12-4 with TRBJ2-7, with 8 nucleotides matching TRBD1. This CDR3 spans 15 amino acids. V trimming: 6 bases; J trimming: 3 bases; junction bases outside the gene matches: 10. The CDR3 bases are TGTGCCAGCAGGTCAAACAGGGGGGCTTACTACGAGCAGTACTTC. It is translated as CASRSNRGAYYEQYF.

The rearrangement joins TRBV21-1 to TRBJ2-3; the D call in the table, TRBD2, was not verified against the DNA. TRBV21-1 is labeled a pseudogene. The CDR3 has 16 amino acids. For the CDR3, the DNA is TGTGCCAGCAGCAAAGTACTAGCGGGGGCGGGAGATACGCAGTATTTT. Encoded protein: CASSKVLAGAGDTQYF.

The chain carries TRBV12-3 or TRBV12-4 and TRBJ1-1; 7 positions agree with TRBD1. Trimming took 7 bases from V and 5 from J; bases not matched to a gene: 7. This CDR3 contains 13 residues. The CDR3 DNA is TGTGCCAGCACCAGACAGGGTAAGACTGAAGCTTTCTTT. Its protein is CASTRQGKTEAFF.

This rearrangement joins TRBV5-6 to TRBJ2-1; D not resolved. The CDR3 runs to 16 residues. CDR1 is SGHDT and CDR2 is YYEEEE in the germline V gene. V lost 0 bases, J lost 2 bases, and 12 bases lay in between. Here the CDR3 reads CASSLAGVLPYNEQFF. DNA of the CDR3: TGTGCCAGCAGCTTGGCCGGAGTACTGCCCTACAATGAGCAGTTCTTC. The full variable domain, rest sourced from reference TRBV5-6 and TRBJ2-1, is DAGVTQSPTHLIKTRGQQVTLRCSPKSGHDTVSWYQQALGQGPQFIFQYYEEEERQRGNFPDRFSGHQFPNYSSELNVNALLLGDSALYLCASSLAGVLPYNEQFFGPGTRLTVL.

The rearrangement uses TRBV4-3 and TRBJ1-1; D is possibly TRBD1 (6 bases). This CDR3 comprises 17 residues. V was cut by 1 base and J by 1 base, with 16 bases left in between. The germline V gene has CDR1 LGHNA and CDR2 YSLEER. The CDR3 nucleotides read TGCGCCAGCAGCCAAGTGGCAGGGGCAATCCGGAACACTGAAGCTTTCTTT. Translating gives CASSQVAGAIRNTEAFF.

The CDR3 region has the DNA TGTGCCAGCAGCTATAGGGTGAGGAACACTGAAGCTTTCTTT. Amino acids: CASSYRVRNTEAFF. The chain carries TRBV6-2 or TRBV6-3 and TRBJ1-1; D unresolved. This CDR3 spans 14 amino acids. V lost 6 bases to trimming and J lost 1 base, with 12 bases between them. The germline gives CDR1 MNHEY, CDR2 SVGEGT.

The chain employs TRBV2 and TRBJ2-1, with D possibly matching TRBD2 (6 bases). CDR1 is SNHLY and CDR2 is FYNNEI in the germline V gene. This CDR3 region has 12 residues. V lost 0 bases, J lost 10 bases, and 7 bases lay in between. This chain's CDR3 is CASSEAREEQFF. CDR3 DNA: TGTGCCAGCAGTGAAGCACGGGAGGAGCAGTTCTTC.

This clonotype was observed once. The genes are TRBV15 and TRBJ2-5; 8 nucleotides match TRBD2. The length of the CDR3 is 16 residues. Unmatched junction bases numbered 11, after V lost 4 bases and J lost 4 bases. The V gene's germline CDR1 is LNHNV and CDR2 YYDKDF (reference sequence). The CDR3 region is CATSKGYGGAGETQYF. CDR3 nucleotide sequence: TGTGCCACCAGCAAGGGTTACGGGGGGGCCGGAGAGACCCAGTACTTC.

This rearrangement joins TRBV20-1 to TRBJ1-1; possibly TRBD1 for D (6 bases). Germline loops: CDR1 DFQATT, CDR2 SNEGSKA (reference sequence). Trimming stripped 1 base from V and 2 bases from J, with 17 bases between. The CDR3 runs 16 residues. The CDR3 sequence is CSARGQGPGVNTEAFF. In nucleotides, the CDR3 is TGCAGTGCTAGAGGGCAGGGGCCAGGTGTTAACACTGAAGCTTTCTTT.

The chain joins TRBV5-1 to TRBJ2-2, with TRBD1 matching over 9 bases. The ends lost 0 bases at V and 6 bases at J; junction bases unmatched: 6. Germline-derived CDR1 and CDR2 are SGHRS and YFSETQ. This CDR3 has 16 amino acids. The CDR3 DNA sequence: TGCGCCAGCAGCTTGGTCATGGGACAGGGAGCCGGGGAGCTGTTTTTT. Translated: CASSLVMGQGAGELFF.

This clonotype was observed a single time. The genes are TRBV7-9 and TRBJ2-2; a weak D match, TRBD2 (5 bases). This CDR3 comprises 17 residues. Per the germline V gene, CDR1 is SEHNR and CDR2 is FQNEAQ (reference sequence). Trimming removed 4 bases from V and 4 bases from J, with 19 bases in between. CDR3 amino acids: CASSWVGLIKGTGELFF. As DNA, the CDR3 is TGTGCCAGCAGCTGGGTCGGACTCATCAAGGGCACCGGGGAGCTGTTTTTT.

The V call is TRBV20-1, the J call TRBJ1-5; D is uncertain. The CDR3 totals 14 residues. Germline CDR1 reads DFQATT; CDR2 reads SNEGSKA (reference sequence). Trimming pared 3 bases from V and 6 bases from J, leaving 15 bases between. CDR3 in DNA: TGCAGTGCTAGTATCGTAGGGCTGAGTCAGCCCCAGCATTTT. Its translation: CSASIVGLSQPQHF.

The chain has TRBV7-1 and TRBJ2-3; D gene uncertain. TRBV7-1 is an ORF for which the function is uncertain. V was trimmed by 4 bases and J by 0 bases, leaving 14 bases between them. The CDR3 is 16 residues long. Written as DNA, the CDR3 is TGTGCCAGCAGCTGGTTGTTGGGCTACAGCACAGATACGCAGTATTTT. It encodes CASSWLLGYSTDTQYF.

This clonotype has more than one count but fewer than ten. The chain employs TRBV20-1 and TRBJ2-5; TRBD2 aligns across 9 bases. Germline-derived CDR1 and CDR2 are DFQATT and SNEGSKA (reference sequence). This CDR3 has 14 amino acids. Germline trimming cut 8 bases from V and 0 bases from J; bases unmatched to any gene: 7. CDR3 in DNA: TGCAGTCCAGCGGGGGGCGAGTACCAAGAGACCCAGTACTTC. Translated, it gives CSPAGGEYQETQYF.

This chain joins TRBV12-3 or TRBV12-4 and TRBJ1-1; D is undetermined. With 6 bases removed from V and 10 bases from J, the gap between germline ends came to 15 bases. The CDR3 length is 12 residues. This CDR3 reads CASSSSSLGAFF. In DNA, the CDR3 is TGTGCCAGCAGCTCCTCCTCGCTGGGAGCTTTCTTT.

This clonotype was observed a handful of times. This sequence joins TRBV4-1 and TRBJ2-3, with D possibly TRBD1 on 7 matching bases. V was cut by 0 bases and J by 1 base, with 14 bases left in between. The CDR3 runs 17 residues. CDR1 is MGHRA and CDR2 is YSYEKL in the germline V gene. The DNA of the CDR3 is TGCGCCAGCAGCCAAGATCTTCCAGGGGGGCGCACAGATACGCAGTATTTT. Protein product: CASSQDLPGGRTDTQYF.

This rearrangement joins TRBV4-1 to TRBJ1-4, with TRBD1 identical over 8 bases. CDR1 MGHRA and CDR2 YSYEKL come from the germline V gene. The V gene end was trimmed by 1 base and the J gene end by 8 bases; junction bases not matched to a gene: 9. The CDR3 has 16 residues. CDR3 in amino acids: CASSQGDRTGNEKLFF. The CDR3 region has the DNA TGCGCCAGCAGCCAAGGGGACCGGACAGGGAACGAAAAACTGTTTTTT.

This rearrangement joins TRBV5-1 to TRBJ2-1, with TRBD2 matching 8 bases. In germline, CDR1 is SGHRS, CDR2 YFSETQ. The CDR3 runs to 15 residues. V lost 5 bases and J lost 5; bases outside the gene matches: 9. CDR3 amino acids: CASSLTGGPNNEQFF. CDR3 nucleotides: TGCGCCAGCAGTCTGACGGGGGGGCCAAACAATGAGCAGTTCTTC.

This chain links TRBV9 with TRBJ2-5; TRBD2 aligns across 10 bases. The V gene's germline CDR1 is SGDLS and CDR2 YYNGEE. The V segment lost 3 bases and the J segment 2 bases; nucleotides outside the gene matches: 4. The length of the CDR3 is 15 residues. The CDR3 DNA follows: TGTGCCAGCAGCGGTAGCGGGGGGCTTCAAGAGACCCAGTACTTC. Protein sequence: CASSGSGGLQETQYF.

V usage is TRBV15 and J usage is TRBJ2-6; 7 bases are shared with TRBD1. V lost 0 bases, J lost 0 bases, and 5 bases stayed unmatched. In germline, CDR1 is LNHNV, CDR2 YYDKDF (reference sequence). This CDR3 is built from 18 residues. CDR3 coding DNA: TGTGCCACCAGCAGAGATACAGGGGCAGGCTCTGGGGCCAACGTCCTGACTTTC. Protein sequence: CATSRDTGAGSGANVLTF. The entire variable domain, with the rest obtained from reference TRBV15 and TRBJ2-6, is as follows: DAMVIQNPRYQVTQFGKPVTLSCSQTLNHNVMYWYQQKSSQAPKLLFHYYDKDFNNEADTPDNFQSRRPNTSFCFLDIRSPGLGDTAMYLCATSRDTGAGSGANVLTFGAGSRLTVL.

This clonotype was seen only once. The rearrangement joins TRBV5-1 to TRBJ1-1, with D tentatively TRBD1 (5 bases). The CDR3 spans 15 residues. CDR1 is SGHRS, CDR2 YFSETQ, per germline. V lost 4 bases, J lost 1 base, and 14 bases lay in between. The CDR3 here is CASSREGPQNTEAFF. Written as DNA, the CDR3 is TGCGCCAGCAGCCGAGAGGGACCTCAGAACACTGAAGCTTTCTTT.

The V gene is TRBV6-1, the J gene TRBJ2-6, with D perhaps matching TRBD2 (6 bases). Germline V gene lookup returns CDR1 MNHNS and CDR2 SASEGT. The CDR3 is 14 amino acids. V was clipped by 6 bases and J by 4 bases, with 10 bases between them. The CDR3 DNA reads as TGTGCCAGCAGCTGGACTACCGGGGCCAACGTCCTGACTTTC. Translated: CASSWTTGANVLTF.

In its sample, this clonotype was seen a few times. The chain couples TRBV12-3 or TRBV12-4 to TRBJ2-7; D possibly matches TRBD1 or TRBD2 (7 bases each). CDR3 length equals 14 residues. Trimming stripped 6 bases from V and 2 bases from J, with 14 bases between. The CDR3, as DNA: TGTGCCAGCAGGGCAGGGGGGGCCCCCTACGAGCAGTACTTC. Its translation: CASRAGGAPYEQYF.